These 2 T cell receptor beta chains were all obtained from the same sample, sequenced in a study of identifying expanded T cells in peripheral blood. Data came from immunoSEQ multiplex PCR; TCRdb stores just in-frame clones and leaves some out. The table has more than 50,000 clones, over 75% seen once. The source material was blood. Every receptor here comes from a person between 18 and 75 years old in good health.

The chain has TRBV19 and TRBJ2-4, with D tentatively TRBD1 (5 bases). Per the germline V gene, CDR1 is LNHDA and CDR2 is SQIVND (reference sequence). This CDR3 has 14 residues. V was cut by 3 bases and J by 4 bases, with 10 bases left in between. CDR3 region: CASSIVQGKNIQYF. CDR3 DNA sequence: TGTGCCAGTAGTATCGTTCAGGGAAAAAACATTCAGTACTTC.

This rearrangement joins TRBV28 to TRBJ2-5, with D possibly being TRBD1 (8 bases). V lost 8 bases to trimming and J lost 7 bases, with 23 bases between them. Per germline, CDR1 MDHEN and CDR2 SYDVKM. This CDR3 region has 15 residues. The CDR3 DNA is TGTGCCAGCGTCAGGGGGGGACAGGTTACGGGGACCCAGTACTTC. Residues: CASVRGGQVTGTQYF.